These 17 T cell receptor beta chains were all obtained from the same sample, sequenced in a study of blood T cell repertoires in COVID-19. Here immunoSEQ multiplex PCR was the method, and the copy in TCRdb shows in-frame clones only, minus some. The sample records 120,000 or so clones, approximately 85% being singletons. The material sequenced was peripheral blood. The source of these receptors is an elderly man with active or convalescent COVID-19.

This rearrangement joins TRBV6-2 or TRBV6-3 to TRBJ2-1, with 8 bases aligning to TRBD1. The CDR3 extends over 14 amino acids. Looked up from germline, CDR1 is MNHEY and CDR2 is SVGEGT. V shed 4 bases and J 7 bases; nucleotides not matched to a gene: 6. In DNA, the CDR3 is TGTGCCAGCAGTTCCGGACAGGGACGGAATGAGCAGTTCTTC. It specifies CASSSGQGRNEQFF.

This chain joins TRBV5-1 and TRBJ2-5; 13 nucleotides line up with TRBD2. The CDR3 sequence is 17 residues long. The V and J ends lost 1 base and 5 bases, in that order; junction bases with no gene match: 8. In germline, CDR1 is SGHRS, CDR2 YFSETQ. CDR3 sequence (DNA): TGCGCCAGCAGCTTGTTTACTAGCGGGGGGGCTGAGGAGACCCAGTACTTC. Translating gives CASSLFTSGGAEETQYF.

V gene TRBV10-3 combines with J gene TRBJ2-7, with 9 nucleotides matching TRBD2. Germline V gives CDR1 ENHRY, CDR2 SYGVKD. There are 17 residues in the CDR3. The trim removed 0 bases at V and 4 bases at J, leaving 10 bases unmatched. The CDR3 nucleotides read TGTGCCATCAGTGAGTCGAGAGGTAGCGGGAGTCGGTACGAGCAGTACTTC. Translation: CAISESRGSGSRYEQYF.

CDR3 in amino acids: CASSLMGAEYGYTF. DNA for the CDR3: TGTGCCAGCAGCTTGATGGGGGCGGAGTATGGCTACACCTTC. The V call is TRBV5-6, the J call TRBJ1-2; tentatively, D is TRBD1 (6 bases). Germline CDR1 reads SGHDT; CDR2 reads YYEEEE. The CDR3 runs 14 residues. Between the trimmed V and J ends, which lost 1 base and 5 bases, there was a span of 12 bases.

The chain is built from TRBV28 and TRBJ2-5; perhaps TRBD2 as D (6 bases). Trimming took 8 bases from V and 0 from J, leaving 13 bases between them. CDR1 MDHEN and CDR2 SYDVKM come from the germline V gene. The CDR3 has 14 residues. This chain's CDR3 is CASAGLGNQETQYF. The CDR3 nucleotides read TGTGCCAGCGCGGGGTTGGGTAACCAAGAGACCCAGTACTTC.

The chain employs TRBV27 and TRBJ2-1, with D perhaps matching TRBD2 (5 bases). From germline, CDR1 is MNHEY and CDR2 SMNVEV (reference sequence). This CDR3 comprises 13 residues. The V and J ends lost 0 bases and 16 bases respectively, with 16 bases between them. The DNA for the CDR3 is TGTGCCAGCAGTTTATCGTTGGGGAGACCCCCCTTCTTC. Its translation: CASSLSLGRPPFF.

V and J are TRBV5-5 and TRBJ1-1; a weak D match, TRBD1 (5 bases). V was shortened by 0 bases and J by 1 base, with 16 bases between the two germline ends. Germline V lookup: CDR1 SGHKS, CDR2 YYEKEE (reference sequence). The CDR3 sequence is 17 residues long. As DNA, the CDR3 is TGTGCCAGCAGCTTGGCGGGGGGAGGGACTGGGAACACTGAAGCTTTCTTT. As protein: CASSLAGGGTGNTEAFF.

The J gene is TRBJ1-1, the V gene TRBV12-3 or TRBV12-4; TRBD1 is a possible D gene (5 bases). The V gene lost 6 bases and the J gene lost 7 bases, with 9 bases spanning the gap. The CDR3 loop spans 11 amino acids. CDR3 in amino acids: CASSRGSEAFF. The CDR3 DNA reads TGTGCCAGCAGCCGGGGGAGTGAAGCTTTCTTT.

This clone occurred a few times. The V gene is TRBV2, the J gene TRBJ1-5; D not certain. Trimming stripped 4 bases from V and 5 bases from J, with 6 bases between. Per the germline V gene, CDR1 is SNHLY and CDR2 is FYNNEI. The CDR3 contains 12 residues. In nucleotides, the CDR3 is TGTGCCAGCAGTGGTACTTATCAGCCCCAGCATTTT. This encodes CASSGTYQPQHF. Using reference TRBV2 and TRBJ1-5 for the parts outside the CDR3, the full variable domain is EPEVTQTPSHQVTQMGQEVILRCVPISNHLYFYWYRQILGQKVEFLVSFYNNEISEKSEIFDDQFSVERPDGSNFTLKIRSTKLEDSAMYFCASSGTYQPQHFGDGTRLSIL.

V gene TRBV7-2 combines with J gene TRBJ2-7, with TRBD1 identical over 8 bases. CDR1 SGHTA and CDR2 FQGNSA come from the germline V gene. J gave up 4 bases and V 1 base, and 3 bases lay outside the gene matches. The CDR3 totals 14 residues. CDR3: CASSLVQGDYEQYF. The CDR3 nucleotides read TGTGCCAGCAGCTTAGTACAGGGGGATTACGAGCAGTACTTC.

The CDR3 reads CASSPRTRESYEQYF. The DNA of the CDR3 is TGTGCCAGCAGCCCGCGGACTAGAGAAAGCTACGAGCAGTACTTC. J is TRBJ2-7 and V is TRBV7-3, with 7 bases that match TRBD2. The germline V gene has CDR1 SGHTA and CDR2 FQGTGA. The CDR3 is 15 residues long. The trim removed 5 bases at V and 3 bases at J, leaving 10 bases unmatched.

The genes are TRBV5-4 and TRBJ1-5; perhaps TRBD1 as D (5 bases). Germline V gene lookup returns CDR1 SGHNT and CDR2 YYREEE (reference sequence). This CDR3 has 16 amino acids. The V and J ends lost 1 base and 2 bases respectively, with 13 bases between them. CDR3 sequence reads: CASSLSPSRGNQPQHF. The CDR3 region has the DNA TGTGCCAGCAGCTTGTCGCCGAGCAGGGGCAATCAGCCCCAGCATTTT.

This clone was detected once. The chain combines TRBV5-6 with TRBJ1-2, with TRBD1 as a possible D gene (5 bases). The CDR3 extends over 12 amino acids. V dropped 2 bases and J dropped 7 bases, with 9 bases sitting between them. The germline CDR1 and CDR2 sequences are SGHDT and YYEEEE. CDR3 residues: CASSFWGGGYTF. CDR3 sequence (DNA): TGTGCCAGCAGCTTTTGGGGGGGTGGCTACACCTTC.

J is TRBJ2-5 and V is TRBV19; D call uncertain. The V end lost 8 bases, the J end lost 5 bases, and 3 bases lay between the germline ends. The CDR3 extends over 9 amino acids. Germline-derived CDR1 and CDR2 are LNHDA and SQIVND (reference sequence). The CDR3 DNA reads TGTGCCAGTGAGGAGACCCAGTACTTC. Translation gives CASEETQYF.

The chain is built from TRBV3-1 (or the pseudogene TRBV3-2) and TRBJ2-3; TRBD2 matches at 7 bases. There are 15 residues in the CDR3. V lost 1 base to trimming and J lost 6 bases; unmatched junction nucleotides: 7. CDR1 and CDR2 from the germline V gene are LGHDT and YNNKEL (reference sequence). The CDR3 is CASSQVAGPADTQYF. The CDR3, as DNA: TGTGCCAGCAGCCAAGTAGCGGGCCCGGCTGATACGCAGTATTTT.

This clone was counted once. The sample contains more than one DNA sequence encoding this CDR3. The rearrangement joins TRBV6-2 or TRBV6-3 to TRBJ1-5, with D unclear. Between the trimmed V and J ends, which lost 3 bases and 2 bases, there was a span of 11 bases. The CDR3 runs 15 residues. From germline, CDR1 is MNHEY and CDR2 SVGEGT. CDR3 amino acids: CASSYGRVGNQPQHF. CDR3 in DNA: TGTGCCAGCAGTTATGGCCGGGTTGGCAATCAGCCCCAGCATTTT.

The chain recombines TRBV24-1 with TRBJ2-5; TRBD2 might be the D (5 bases). Germline CDR1 and CDR2: KGHDR and SFDVKD. The CDR3 is made up of 16 amino acids. V was clipped by 3 bases and J by 3 bases, with 16 bases between them. This CDR3 reads CATSDPWRTNKETQYF. The CDR3 nucleotides read TGTGCCACCAGTGATCCGTGGAGGACCAATAAAGAGACCCAGTACTTC.